Each of the 5 T cell receptor beta chains below was sequenced from the same sample in a study of blood T cell repertoires in COVID-19. Method: immunoSEQ multiplex PCR; TCRdb's copy keeps in-frame clones and lacks some. The sample includes roughly 260,000 clones, more than 75% seen only once; the top ten take 2.3%. The sample was peripheral blood. The receptors come from a woman aged 50 to 60 with acute or convalescent COVID-19.

The rearrangement links TRBV6-1 to TRBJ1-4; the D is unclear. The CDR3 is 16 residues long. CDR1 is MNHNS, CDR2 SASEGT, per germline. The V gene lost 2 bases and the J gene lost 8 bases, with 18 bases spanning the gap. In DNA form, the CDR3 reads TGTGCCAGCAGTGAATCAATGGGCGACTCGGGAGAAAAACTGTTTTTT. Residues: CASSESMGDSGEKLFF.

The V gene is TRBV30, the J gene TRBJ1-2, with 10 bases identical to TRBD1. The CDR3 extends over 15 amino acids. Germline CDR1 reads GTSNPN; CDR2 reads SVGIG (reference sequence). The trim removed 4 bases at V and 4 bases at J, leaving 9 bases unmatched. The DNA of the CDR3 is TGTGCCTGGATGCCGGGACAGGGGTTAATCTATGGCTACACCTTC. It specifies CAWMPGQGLIYGYTF.

Concerning this clone itself: This same CDR3 is encoded by further DNA sequences in the sample. This rearrangement joins TRBV19 to TRBJ2-5; no clear D gene. Germline V gene lookup returns CDR1 LNHDA and CDR2 SQIVND (reference sequence). The V gene lost 3 bases and the J gene lost 2 bases, with 7 bases spanning the gap. CDR3 length: 13 amino acids. CDR3 sequence (DNA): TGTGCCAGTAGTATTGGCTTACAAGAGACCCAGTACTTC. Its protein is CASSIGLQETQYF.

The V call is TRBV6-5, the J call TRBJ1-2; 9 bases fit TRBD1. CDR1 and CDR2 from the germline V gene are MNHEY and SVGAGI. J gave up 5 bases and V 6 bases, and 4 bases lay outside the gene matches. This CDR3 region has 13 residues. The CDR3 nucleotides are TGTGCCAGCAGCGGACAGGGGTTATATGGCTACACCTTC. This codes for CASSGQGLYGYTF.

The V call is TRBV28, the J call TRBJ1-1, with D possibly TRBD1 on 6 matching bases. The V gene lost 3 bases and the J gene lost 1 base, with 12 bases spanning the gap. Germline loops: CDR1 MDHEN, CDR2 SYDVKM. CDR3 length: 15 residues. The CDR3 loop is CASSFGGHGNTEAFF. For the CDR3, the DNA is TGTGCCAGCAGTTTCGGGGGGCATGGGAACACTGAAGCTTTCTTT.